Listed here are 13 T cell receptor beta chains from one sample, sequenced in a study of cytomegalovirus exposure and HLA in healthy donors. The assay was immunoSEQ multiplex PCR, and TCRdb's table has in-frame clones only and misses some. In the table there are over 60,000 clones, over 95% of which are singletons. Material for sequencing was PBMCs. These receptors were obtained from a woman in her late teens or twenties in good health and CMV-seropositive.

Here the CDR3 reads CSAEGFNTF. The CDR3 bases are TGCAGTGCTGAGGGTTTTAACACCTTC. The chain links TRBV20-1 to TRBJ1-2; D remains unclear. CDR3 length: 9 residues. Germline V gene lookup returns CDR1 DFQATT and CDR2 SNEGSKA (reference sequence). The V and J ends lost 5 bases and 12 bases respectively, with 10 bases between them.

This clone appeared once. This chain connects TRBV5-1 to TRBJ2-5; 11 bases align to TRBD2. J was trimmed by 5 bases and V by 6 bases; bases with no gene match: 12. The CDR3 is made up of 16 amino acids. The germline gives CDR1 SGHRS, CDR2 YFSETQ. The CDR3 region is CASTLTSGIQTETQYF. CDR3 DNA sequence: TGCGCCAGCACACTGACTAGCGGGATCCAAACGGAGACCCAGTACTTC.

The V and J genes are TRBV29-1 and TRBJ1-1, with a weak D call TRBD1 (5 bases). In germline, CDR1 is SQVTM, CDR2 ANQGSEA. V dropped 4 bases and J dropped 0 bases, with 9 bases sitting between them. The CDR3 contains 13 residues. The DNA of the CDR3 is TGCAGCGTTGGGGGCAAGGTGAACACTGAAGCTTTCTTT. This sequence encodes CSVGGKVNTEAFF.

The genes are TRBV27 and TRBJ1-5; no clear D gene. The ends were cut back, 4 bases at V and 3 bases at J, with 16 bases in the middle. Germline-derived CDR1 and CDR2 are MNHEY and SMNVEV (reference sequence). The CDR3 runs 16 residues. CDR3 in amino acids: CASSSHSRGSNQPQHF. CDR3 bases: TGTGCCAGCAGTTCTCACAGCCGGGGATCCAATCAGCCCCAGCATTTT.

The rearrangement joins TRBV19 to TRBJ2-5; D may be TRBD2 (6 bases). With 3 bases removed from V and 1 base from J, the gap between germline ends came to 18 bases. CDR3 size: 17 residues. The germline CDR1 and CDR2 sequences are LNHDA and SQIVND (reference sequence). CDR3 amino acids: CASSIISGDWAQETQYF. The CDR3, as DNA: TGTGCCAGTAGTATTATCTCTGGGGACTGGGCCCAAGAGACCCAGTACTTC.

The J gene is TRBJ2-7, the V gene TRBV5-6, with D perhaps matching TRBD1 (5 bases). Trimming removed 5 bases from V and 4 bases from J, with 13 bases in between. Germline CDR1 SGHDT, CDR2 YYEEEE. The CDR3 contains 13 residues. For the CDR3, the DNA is TGTGCCAGCAGTCACCAAGGGGCGTACGAGCAGTACTTC. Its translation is CASSHQGAYEQYF.

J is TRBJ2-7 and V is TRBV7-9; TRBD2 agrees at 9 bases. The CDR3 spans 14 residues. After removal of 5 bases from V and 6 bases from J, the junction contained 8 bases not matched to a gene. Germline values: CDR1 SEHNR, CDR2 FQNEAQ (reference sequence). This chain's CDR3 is CASSPIAGVGEQYF. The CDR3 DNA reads TGTGCCAGCAGCCCCATAGCGGGAGTGGGCGAGCAGTACTTC. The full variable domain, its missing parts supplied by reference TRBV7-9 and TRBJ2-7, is DTGVSQNPRHKITKRGQNVTFRCDPISEHNRLYWYRQTLGQGPEFLTYFQNEAQLEKSRLLSDRFSAERPKGSFSTLEIQRTEQGDSAMYLCASSPIAGVGEQYFGPGTRLTVT.

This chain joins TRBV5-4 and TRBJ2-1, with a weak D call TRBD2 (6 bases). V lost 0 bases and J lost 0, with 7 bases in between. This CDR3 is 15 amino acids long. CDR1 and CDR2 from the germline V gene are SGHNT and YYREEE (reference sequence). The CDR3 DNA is TGTGCCAGCAGCTTGGTCGGGAGCTCCTACAATGAGCAGTTCTTC. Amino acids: CASSLVGSSYNEQFF.

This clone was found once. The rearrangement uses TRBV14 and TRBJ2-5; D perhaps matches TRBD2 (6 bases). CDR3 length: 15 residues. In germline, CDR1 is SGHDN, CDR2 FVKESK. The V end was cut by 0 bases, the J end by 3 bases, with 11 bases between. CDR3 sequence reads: CASSQEGGTEETQYF. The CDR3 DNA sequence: TGTGCCAGCAGCCAAGAGGGGGGTACTGAAGAGACCCAGTACTTC.

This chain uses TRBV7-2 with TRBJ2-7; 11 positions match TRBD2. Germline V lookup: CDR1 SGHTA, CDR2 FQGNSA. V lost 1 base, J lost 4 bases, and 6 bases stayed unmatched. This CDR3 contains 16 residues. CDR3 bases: TGTGCCAGCAGCTTAGTTTCGTCTAGCGGGAGGTACGAGCAGTACTTC. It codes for CASSLVSSSGRYEQYF.

This CDR3 reads CASSLVASEYEQYF. CDR3 bases: TGTGCCAGCAGCTTAGTGGCTAGCGAGTACGAGCAGTACTTC. The chain carries TRBV7-2 and TRBJ2-7; perhaps TRBD2 as D (6 bases). The germline gives CDR1 SGHTA, CDR2 FQGNSA. V shed 1 base and J shed 4 bases, with 11 bases lying between them. The CDR3 loop spans 14 amino acids. The entire variable domain, with the rest obtained from reference TRBV7-2 and TRBJ2-7, is as follows: GAGVSQSPSNKVTEKGKDVELRCDPISGHTALYWYRQSLGQGLEFLIYFQGNSAPDKSGLPSDRFSAERTGGSVSTLTIQRTQQEDSAVYLCASSLVASEYEQYFGPGTRLTVT.

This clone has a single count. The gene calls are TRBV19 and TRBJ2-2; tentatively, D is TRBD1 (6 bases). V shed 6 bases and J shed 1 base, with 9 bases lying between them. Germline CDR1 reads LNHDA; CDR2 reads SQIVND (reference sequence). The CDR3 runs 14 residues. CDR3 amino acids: CASRTGQNTGELFF. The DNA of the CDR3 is TGTGCCAGTAGAACGGGACAGAACACCGGGGAGCTGTTTTTT.

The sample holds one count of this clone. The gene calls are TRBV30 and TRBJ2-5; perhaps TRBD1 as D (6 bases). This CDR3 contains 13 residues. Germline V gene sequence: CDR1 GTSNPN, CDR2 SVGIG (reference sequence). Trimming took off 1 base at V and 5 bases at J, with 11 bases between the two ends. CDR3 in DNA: TGTGCCTGGAGTGCAGGGGTAAGGGAGACCCAGTACTTC. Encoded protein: CAWSAGVRETQYF.